This T cell receptor (beta chain) was sequenced in a study of CD8+ T cells in alopecia areata. After isolation, RNA underwent reverse transcription to generate cDNA as the sequencing template. Assay used: immunoSEQ multiplex PCR; TCRdb lists only in-frame clones, some missing. Of under 25,000 clones listed, 66% are singletons. V lost 6 bases, J lost 5 bases, and 8 bases stayed unmatched. CDR3 size: 14 residues. From germline, CDR1 is SNHLY and CDR2 FYNNEI. The study team obtained lesional scalp punch biopsies and peripheral blood from alopecia areata patients. The TCR originated in a human donor with alopecia areata. The chain couples TRBV2 to TRBJ2-5, with 8 positions matching TRBD1. The source material was skin, sampled at week 0. The CDR3 reads CASSLRTGSETQYF. CDR3 sequence (DNA): TGTGCCAGCAGCCTAAGGACAGGGTCGGAGACCCAGTACTTC.